Described below is a single T cell receptor beta chain sequence and its context. Its specific antigen is unknown. Qualities for individual bases were not recorded, and no much larger clone is one base off. The roughly 38 donors, aged about 6 to 100 years, were systemically healthy Caucasian individuals from Russia. About 9.1 milliliters of peripheral blood were collected from each donor into EDTA-treated Vacutainer tubes. Ficoll-Paque density-gradient centrifugation was used to isolate PBMCs, with at least 6.5 million per sample. Total RNA was extracted from PBMCs with Trizol reagent, with at least 5.5 micrograms obtained per sample. The percentages of naive CD45RAhigh/CD27high T cells were determined by flow cytometry on a PBMC aliquot from every donor. Library preparation was by 5' RACE. The instrument given in TCRdb is Illumina HiSeq 2500. A second PCR of roughly 7 to 11 cycles was performed with a sample-barcoded 5' primer and a J-beta primer mix. Each TCR beta cDNA molecule received a unique molecular identifier from a template-switch 5' adaptor carrying 12 random nucleotides. Each sample yielded at least 3 million CDR3-containing paired-end reads. First-strand cDNA was synthesized from all RNA with the Mint cDNA synthesis kit, primed by a TRBC-specific oligonucleotide. Following uracil-DNA glycosylase treatment, all cDNA underwent a first 18-cycle PCR with the universal primers M1SS and BC2_uni_R. The study's own analysis went as follows. Each sample was normalized by randomly selecting 1 million high-quality reads, each carrying a distinct molecular identifier. Reads with shared molecular identifiers were discarded instead of being binned into consensus sequences. MiTCR, run with a Q25 quality threshold and the strictest error-elimination algorithm, handled CDR3 identification, clonotype clustering and error correction. Lower-bound total TCR beta diversity was estimated with a nonparametric unseen species model using Euler transformation. Using fastp trimming at Q25 and MiXCR clonotype assembly, TCRdb reanalyzed the public sequencing data and kept in-frame beta chains. Under each unique CDR3 protein, matching rows form one entry showing the most common genes and DNA. It is TCRdb's table, rather than the study itself, that gives the V and J calls and clone size. The sample table shows about 1.4 million distinct CDR3 sequences, and roughly 60% are seen once. The ten top clones hold 6.5% to 8.5% of the sample.

This sample is part of a study of blood T cells in healthy people across ages (dated by TCRdb to the mid-2010s). At the level of the whole study: In model experiments, template switching captured roughly one uniquely barcoded TCR beta cDNA molecule for every two T cells. Using deep sequencing normalized with unique cDNA molecular identifiers, the study measured how TCR beta repertoire diversity changes with age. The donors were split into four age groups: young (average 16 years), middle-aged (about 40), aged (around 67) and long-lived (under 90). To avoid experimental bias, donors of different ages were distributed randomly across sequencing lanes. Using the same blood draw, the study looked at two additional independent replicas of 1 million unique cDNA reads for two donors, one aged 18 to 30 and the other aged 80 or older.

Its CDR3 holds 14 amino acids, cysteine through phenylalanine. Of the read, only the CDR3 DNA is kept; its 42 bases are in frame from base 1. The junction shows trimming of 2 bases on V and 6 bases on J, plus 11 bases between the germline ends. Via the germline V gene (reference sequence), CDR1 is MNHEY and CDR2 SMNVEV. What the authors observed across the whole study: The CMV infection status of donors was not known, potentially confounding age-related changes in expanded clonotypes. Conclusive comparison of naive and antigen-experienced compartments was prevented by the profiling of bulk unsorted PBMCs. Estimates of total diversity based on one million sequenced T cells were considered lower bounds and underestimates. As age increased, observed TCR beta diversity per million T cells dropped in a roughly linear way, and a significant reduction was already evident by age around 41. The long-lived group showed more naive CD4+ T cells, fewer expanded clones and increased TCR diversity than the aged group, suggesting age selection. The percentage of naive T cells measured by flow cytometry correlated strongly with observed TCR beta diversity.

Here the chain combines TRBV27 and TRBJ1-5, with TRBD1 perhaps the D gene, on 5 matching bases. The TCR sequence derives from a man between 18 and 29 years old in good health. The sample comprised blood. The DNA sequence follows: TGTGCCAGCAGTTTAGGGCAGGGAATTCAGCCCCAGCATTTT. This codes for CASSLGQGIQPQHF.